This T cell receptor beta chain was identified in a study of cytomegalovirus exposure and HLA in healthy donors. Study findings and constraints: Reports showed the classifier diagnosing cytomegalovirus status with high specificity and sensitivity.

The CDR3 extends over 16 amino acids. Trimming removed 3 bases from V and 4 bases from J; junction bases left unmatched: 5. Germline V gene data show CDR1 as LNHNV and CDR2 as YYDKDF (reference sequence). The study sampled nominally healthy donors, though unrecorded immune exposures were likely. The primer mix had 60 Vbeta and 13 Jbeta primers. Authors' data handling: Later, tens of millions of unique TCR beta chains were counted in an analysis, and some 9.9 million of them were shared. Only in-frame clones appear in the TCRdb table, and some are missing; sequencing was by immunoSEQ multiplex PCR. V and J calls plus clone size are reproduced from that table; the DNA served to infer D and trimming. Among around 140,000 clones listed, approximately 86% were seen once. A remark on this clone: Antigen unknown.

The TCR originated in a woman in her forties in good health and CMV-seronegative. The chain links TRBV15 to TRBJ2-5; TRBD2 matches 13 bases. The sequencing sample was made of PBMCs. This CDR3 is CATSSAGLAGRETQYF. CDR3 nucleotide sequence: TGTGCCACCAGCAGCGCGGGACTAGCGGGAAGAGAGACCCAGTACTTC.